The sample holds one count of the clone carrying this T cell receptor (beta chain). Antigen unknown. This entry comes from a study of CD8+CD57+ T cells in acquired aplastic anemia. Study summary: Each DNA sample taken from sorted CD4+ and CD8+ cells came to about 3.4 ug on average.

General study points: Patients showed no significant difference from controls in CD8+ Simpson's diversity. There were 25 to 35 CD8+ CDR3 sequences that occurred in both patients and controls.

CDR1 and CDR2 (germline): ENHRY, SYGVKD. The trim removed 6 bases at V and 4 bases at J, leaving 7 bases unmatched. The length of the CDR3 is 16 residues. The template for TCR beta VDJ and CDR3 sequence profiling was genomic DNA. Via MiXCR, TCRdb re-called the reads, giving one row per CDR3 protein. The sample has 150,000 to 200,000 distinct CDR3 sequences; about three fifths are singletons. The clonotype comes from a human donor with severe aplastic anemia or a healthy control (not recorded which). What was sequenced was sorted CD4+, CD8+, or CD8+CD57+ T cells (not recorded which) from PBMCs. The chain recombines TRBV10-3 with TRBJ1-3; the match to TRBD1 covers 12 bases. CDR3 bases: TGTGCCATCAGAATCCAGGGACAGGGGGCAGGAAACACCATATATTTT. It translates to CAIRIQGQGAGNTIYF.